This T cell receptor beta chain was found in a study of shared clonotypes between healthy human individuals (dated by TCRdb to 2020 to 2021). Regarding the complete study: A couple of women and a few men aged 18 to 49 years were included in the cohort. Different laboratories and diverse techniques were used to prepare libraries and sequence TCR repertoires, to increase sequencing depth and limit assay-specific biases. To estimate repertoire size and how much clonotypes are shared between individuals, the study performed deep sequencing of blood TCR repertoires from roughly five healthy adults. Between about 0.9 and 8.9 billion PBMCs per donor were obtained by leukapheresis. Per donor, three plates each were used for CD4 naive and CD4 memory, two for CD8 naive, and one for CD8 memory.

The donors were healthy, HIV-negative adults who had no recently reported acute infections or vaccinations. Only Caucasian adults living in Nashville, Tennessee, USA were represented among the donors. CD4+ T cells were enriched through magnetic negative selection, after which naive cells were positively selected on CD45RA and the remaining negative fraction served as the memory subset. Blood was obtained by leukapheresis, after which PBMCs were separated by Ficoll-Histopaque density gradient centrifugation and cryopreserved in liquid nitrogen vapor phase. Purity and quantity of every magnetically sorted T cell population were checked by analytical flow cytometry. Genomic DNA was isolated from each sorted fraction and quantified by UV absorbance on a Nanodrop 2000c. The CDR3 runs 14 residues from the cysteine to the phenylalanine. The retained sequence is limited to the CDR3, 42 bases, with the frame set at the first base. From the germline V gene (reference sequence), CDR1 is LNHNV and CDR2 is YYDKDF. Relative to germline, V is 0 bases shorter and J is 2 bases shorter, with 8 bases between their ends.

With regard to this clone: What this receptor recognizes is not known. The record has no base qualities; no much larger clone is one base away.

TCR CDR3 regions were amplified from genomic DNA by multiplex PCR using the deep immunoSEQ assay. Extracted genomic DNA from each cell subset was spread evenly across all wells of several immunoSEQ 96-well plates, with each plate serving as a replicate. Each replicate PCR for sorted subsets received 150 to 250 ng genomic DNA, equal to about 30,000 T cell genomes. The purified libraries were quantified using a Qubit 3.0 fluorometer, sized with a Bioanalyzer 2100, and then quantified again using the KAPA Library Quantification kit. Every immunoSEQ 96-well plate was sequenced on a dedicated single-read 150-cycle Illumina NextSeq 550 flow cell. The study's processing was this. Because the immunoSEQ output held only junctional sequences and lacked quality scores, the filtering could not match the filtering applied to full-length reads. Sequences were annotated with PyIR, a Python wrapper for IgBLAST v1.9, using IMGT germline references to assign V/J genes and CDR3. Reads were filtered out if the reads had weak V/J assignments (E-value above 1e-6), no CDR3, stop codons, out-of-frame junctions, or ambiguous translated residues. V3J clonotypes were defined by identical inferred V gene, J gene, and CDR3 amino acid sequence. Percentage overlap between repertoires was computed as shared unique clonotypes divided by the size of the smaller repertoire. Richness of each repertoire was evaluated using RTK rarefaction, the Chao1 estimator, and Recon v2.1 estimates of unobserved clonotypes. For all TCRbeta clonotypes obtained by the gDNA method from a handful of donors, generation probabilities were computed with OLGA. The source is immuneACCESS, and TCRdb retained only in-frame sequences with V and J called. Part of the clones is not carried over; for the studies checked, unresolved V genes explain less than half of this, and the remainder is unexplained. The V and J calls and clone size come from that table; D and trimming were worked out from the DNA. Here the sample has millions of clones; around 94% occur a single time. The ten largest clones add up to over 0.12% of the sample.

Summary of the overall study and its limitations: Higher generation probabilities were observed for clonotypes shared by all four sorted-subset donors than for non-shared clonotypes. Incomplete sequencing was indicated by rarefaction of sorted-subset datasets, despite the large sequencing depth. The small number of donors limited the genetic and exposure-history diversity represented. Pairwise subsampling led to the expectation that sequencing depth would affect the degree of clonotype sharing among donors. Only blood was sampled, and tissue TCR repertoires likely differ from those in blood. Across a few donors, approximately 4.9% of naive CD4, 3% to 4% of naive CD8, about 2% of memory CD4, and approximately 0.42% of memory CD8 clonotypes were shared. Estimated clonotype richness was generally larger for naive than for memory subsets.

The receptor was isolated from a young man in good health. Material: naive CD4+ T cells sorted from blood. Per the publication, the cell subset or site label means: CD45RA+ positively selected. Recombination linked TRBV15 to TRBJ2-7; D gene: possibly TRBD1, on 5 matching bases. DNA sequence: TGTGCCACCAGCAGAGAGAGGACACCCTACGAGCAGTACTTC. Its protein is CATSRERTPYEQYF. With the rest looked up from the reference TRBV15 and TRBJ2-7 genes rather than sequenced, the full variable domain is DAMVIQNPRYQVTQFGKPVTLSCSQTLNHNVMYWYQQKSSQAPKLLFHYYDKDFNNEADTPDNFQSRRPNTSFCFLDIRSPGLGDTAMYLCATSRERTPYEQYFGPGTRLTVT.